One sample yielded the 22 T cell receptor beta chains listed below, sequenced in a study of CD8 T cells in ankylosing spondylitis. Regarding the study as a whole: Blood of patients with ankylosing spondylitis appeared to be characterized by a TCR beta motif of eight highly homologous variants.

TCRdb redid the calling of the 5' RACE reads with MiXCR, one entry per CDR3 protein. The top ten clones hold 0.75% to 0.9% of a sample with around 450,000 distinct CDR3 sequences, roughly a quarter of them seen once. No antigen has been assigned to these receptors. Material for sequencing was blood, either unsorted or a sorted T cell fraction (not recorded which). The origin of the receptors is a male donor with ankylosing spondylitis.

A single count supports this clonotype. V gene TRBV4-2 combines with J gene TRBJ1-2; D perhaps matches TRBD1 (5 bases). V was pared by 1 base and J by 7 bases, with 16 bases between. The germline CDR1 and CDR2 sequences are LGHNA and YNFKEQ. The CDR3 is made up of 15 amino acids. The CDR3 region is CASSQVSEGMIGYTF. The CDR3 DNA reads TGTGCCAGCAGCCAAGTTAGCGAGGGGATGATTGGCTACACCTTC.

This clonotype was recorded many times. J is TRBJ2-1 and V is TRBV12-3 or TRBV12-4, with 7 bases aligning to TRBD2. The CDR3 length is 13 residues. V shed 7 bases, J shed 8 bases, and the junction held 8 bases outside the gene matches. Here the CDR3 reads CASKPVGGDEQFF. The DNA for the CDR3 is TGTGCCAGCAAACCTGTGGGGGGGGATGAGCAGTTCTTC.

This clonotype was seen a few times. V usage is TRBV20-1 and J usage is TRBJ2-7; 12 bases are shared with TRBD2. Germline V gene lookup returns CDR1 DFQATT and CDR2 SNEGSKA (reference sequence). Trimming took 1 base from V and 6 from J; bases not matched to a gene: 7. This CDR3 contains 15 residues. The CDR3 loop is CSARGSSGRALEQYF. The CDR3 DNA reads as TGCAGTGCTAGAGGTTCTAGCGGGAGGGCCCTCGAGCAGTACTTC.

This clonotype turned up a few times. This sequence joins TRBV29-1 and TRBJ1-5, with D unclear. V shed 4 bases and J shed 5 bases, with 15 bases lying between them. The CDR3 covers 14 residues. Per germline, CDR1 SQVTM and CDR2 ANQGSEA. The CDR3 is CSVVVQNRDQPQHF. Here the CDR3 DNA reads TGCAGCGTTGTGGTGCAAAACCGGGATCAGCCCCAGCATTTT.

V is TRBV7-7 and J is TRBJ2-2, with D perhaps matching TRBD1 or TRBD2 (5 bases each). Between the trimmed V and J ends, which lost 5 bases and 0 bases, there was a span of 10 bases. Germline CDR1 and CDR2: SSHAT and FNYEAQ (reference sequence). There are 15 residues in the CDR3. The CDR3 sequence: CASSRDASNTGELFF. CDR3 DNA: TGTGCCAGCAGCCGGGACGCTTCGAACACCGGGGAGCTGTTTTTT.

The chain links TRBV7-2 to TRBJ2-7; 7 bases are shared with TRBD1. The CDR3 runs 14 residues. Per germline, CDR1 SGHTA and CDR2 FQGNSA. V trimming: 5 bases; J trimming: 2 bases; junction bases outside the gene matches: 6. The CDR3 region is CASSATTGTYEQYF. The DNA for the CDR3 is TGTGCCAGCAGCGCTACGACAGGGACCTACGAGCAGTACTTC.

The chain is built from TRBV20-1 and TRBJ2-7, with D perhaps TRBD1 or TRBD2 (5 bases each). The V and J ends lost 5 bases and 5 bases respectively, with 13 bases between them. Germline values: CDR1 DFQATT, CDR2 SNEGSKA (reference sequence). The CDR3 is 12 residues long. In nucleotides, the CDR3 is TGCAGTGCTGCCGGGGCCAGGGACGAGCAGTACTTC. Its protein product is CSAAGARDEQYF.

In this sample, this clonotype turned up a few times. The chain has TRBV5-1 and TRBJ2-5, with TRBD2 as a possible D gene (5 bases). The CDR3 length is 15 residues. Trimming left V 4 bases short and J 0 bases short, with 13 bases between. The germline V gene encodes CDR1 SGHRS and CDR2 YFSETQ. CDR3 sequence: CASSQDSLYQETQYF. The CDR3 bases are TGCGCCAGCAGCCAGGACTCCTTGTACCAAGAGACCCAGTACTTC.

This clonotype was recorded only once. This chain uses TRBV5-1 with TRBJ2-1; 7 nucleotides agree with TRBD2. CDR3 size: 14 residues. The germline CDR1 and CDR2 sequences are SGHRS and YFSETQ. The V gene end was trimmed by 7 bases and the J gene end by 7 bases; junction bases not matched to a gene: 11. The CDR3 protein is CASRPGLQQNEQFF. The CDR3 nucleotides read TGCGCCAGCCGACCGGGACTACAACAGAATGAGCAGTTCTTC.

This chain connects TRBV28 to TRBJ2-3; D might be TRBD2 (7 bases). Trimming removed 5 bases at V and 8 bases at J, with 11 bases between. CDR1 and CDR2 (germline): MDHEN, SYDVKM. CDR3 size: 12 residues. The CDR3 sequence is CASSIRGGTQYF. DNA for the CDR3: TGTGCCAGCAGTATAAGGGGGGGTACGCAGTATTTT.

There are a few counts of this clonotype. The chain links TRBV5-1 to TRBJ2-5; 9 nucleotides agree with TRBD2. CDR1 SGHRS and CDR2 YFSETQ come from the germline V gene. Trimming at V came to 4 bases and at J to 4 bases, leaving 11 bases not matched to a gene. The CDR3 extends over 16 amino acids. In DNA, the CDR3 is TGCGCCAGCAGCACGGGCCCGGGACTAGCAATAGAGACCCAGTACTTC. Translated, it gives CASSTGPGLAIETQYF.

This clonotype was seen repeatedly, ten times or more. The chain is built from TRBV6-1 and TRBJ1-5; D not certain. There are 13 residues in the CDR3. Germline CDR1 and CDR2: MNHNS and SASEGT. V lost 6 bases to trimming and J lost 3 bases, with 9 bases between them. The CDR3 coding sequence is TGTGCCAGCAGGTCCAGACTCAATCAGCCCCAGCATTTT. Its translation is CASRSRLNQPQHF.

This clonotype was seen a few times. The chain combines TRBV4-1 with TRBJ1-1; TRBD1 aligns across 8 bases. The V gene's germline CDR1 is MGHRA and CDR2 YSYEKL. The CDR3 has 16 residues. The V gene end was trimmed by 0 bases and the J gene end by 0 bases; junction bases not matched to a gene: 3. The CDR3 sequence is CASSQDPTGVNTEAFF. CDR3 sequence (DNA): TGCGCCAGCAGCCAAGACCCGACAGGGGTGAACACTGAAGCTTTCTTT.

The chain carries TRBV5-1 and TRBJ2-1; D not resolved. CDR3 length: 12 amino acids. Germline lookup yields CDR1 SGHRS and CDR2 YFSETQ. Deletions cut 3 bases from V and 4 bases from J, with 5 bases between. The CDR3 sequence: CASSSIYNEQFF. CDR3 nucleotide sequence: TGCGCCAGCAGCTCTATTTACAATGAGCAGTTCTTC.

A few counts support this clonotype. The chain joins TRBV20-1 to TRBJ1-1; D gene ambiguous. Trimming cost V 7 bases and J 3 bases, with 36 bases left between them. The CDR3 has 20 residues. CDR1 and CDR2 from the germline V gene are DFQATT and SNEGSKA (reference sequence). CDR3 protein: CSVELGVFLTSRTGDTEAFF. As DNA, the CDR3 is TGCAGTGTCGAGCTAGGTGTTTTCTTGACCTCTCGAACCGGGGACACTGAAGCTTTCTTT.

This clonotype was found many times. The chain uses TRBV3-1 and TRBJ2-3; D unresolved. Germline V gene lookup returns CDR1 LGHDT and CDR2 YNNKEL (reference sequence). The CDR3 is made up of 12 amino acids. Between the trimmed V and J ends, which lost 4 bases and 2 bases, there was a span of 4 bases. The CDR3 sequence is CASSPTTDTQYF. CDR3 in DNA: TGTGCCAGCAGCCCAACCACAGATACGCAGTATTTT.

This CDR3 reads CASSEPGLAHEQFF. CDR3 nucleotides: TGTGCCAGCAGTGAACCCGGACTAGCCCATGAGCAGTTCTTC. This chain joins TRBV25-1 and TRBJ2-1; 8 bases are a match to TRBD2. The trim removed 2 bases at V and 8 bases at J, leaving 5 bases unmatched. The germline CDR1 and CDR2 sequences are MGHDK and SYGVNS. This CDR3 contains 14 residues.

The genes are TRBV7-9 and TRBJ2-1, with D possibly TRBD2 on 8 matching bases. The CDR3 runs 17 residues. V lost 5 bases and J lost 7, with 24 bases in between. Germline V gene lookup returns CDR1 SEHNR and CDR2 FQNEAQ (reference sequence). Written as DNA, the CDR3 is TGTGCCAGCAGCGCTGACAGGGTCGGGAGGGCCGATAATGAGCAGTTCTTC. This encodes CASSADRVGRADNEQFF.

J is TRBJ2-2 and V is TRBV9; D gene uncertain. Germline assignment: CDR1 SGDLS and CDR2 YYNGEE. The CDR3 length is 14 residues. Trimming pared 2 bases from V and 3 bases from J, leaving 8 bases between. This CDR3 is CASSVGFDTGELFF. CDR3 nucleotides: TGTGCCAGCAGCGTGGGGTTTGACACCGGGGAGCTGTTTTTT.

The rearrangement joins TRBV7-8 to TRBJ1-1; 7 bases match TRBD1. There are 12 residues in the CDR3. Per the germline V gene, CDR1 is SGHVS and CDR2 is FQNEAQ. V lost 5 bases to trimming and J lost 11 bases; unmatched junction nucleotides: 8. The CDR3 nucleotides read TGTGCCAGCAGCACGTCACAGGGGCTGGCTTTCTTT. The encoded protein is CASSTSQGLAFF.

This clonotype was recorded a few times. The V gene is TRBV5-1, the J gene TRBJ2-7; no clear D gene. The length of the CDR3 is 12 residues. V was shortened by 3 bases and J by 2 bases, with 6 bases between the two germline ends. Germline V CDR1 and CDR2: SGHRS, YFSETQ. CDR3 loop: CASSYGTYEQYF. DNA for the CDR3: TGCGCCAGCAGCTACGGTACCTACGAGCAGTACTTC. Supplemented by reference TRBV5-1 and TRBJ2-7, the full variable domain reads KAGVTQTPRYLIKTRGQQVTLSCSPISGHRSVSWYQQTPGQGLQFLFEYFSETQRNKGNFPGRFSGRQFSNSRSEMNVSTLELGDSALYLCASSYGTYEQYFGPGTRLTVT.

This clonotype showed up just a few times. The V gene is TRBV18, the J gene TRBJ2-3, with TRBD2 identical over 8 bases. The CDR3 covers 14 residues. Germline V gives CDR1 KGHSH, CDR2 LQKENI. V was clipped by 3 bases and J by 3 bases; unmatched bases: 2. This CDR3 reads CASSPGTRTDTQYF. The CDR3 nucleotides read TGTGCCAGCTCACCTGGGACTAGGACAGATACGCAGTATTTT.